The 10 T cell receptor beta chains in this list originate from one sample, sequenced in a study of OX40 agonist ivuxolimab in advanced cancers. Libraries were prepared by immunoSEQ multiplex PCR; TCRdb keeps only in-frame clonotypes and omits some of them. In the table there are over 15,000 clones, roughly four fifths of which are singletons. Source: CD4+ or CD8+ T cells sorted from blood, taken in a trial of the OX40 agonist ivuxolimab. The receptors were sampled from an adult with an advanced solid tumor such as melanoma, head and neck, liver or kidney cancer.

This clone came up once. The chain joins TRBV4-1 to TRBJ2-5, with D possibly matching TRBD2 (6 bases). V was clipped by 1 base and J by 5 bases, with 11 bases between them. The CDR3 loop spans 14 amino acids. Germline V gene data show CDR1 as MGHRA and CDR2 as YSYEKL. CDR3 in amino acids: CASSQAGVGETQYF. The CDR3, as DNA: TGCGCCAGCAGCCAAGCGGGAGTAGGGGAGACCCAGTACTTC.

V gene TRBV7-2 combines with J gene TRBJ2-3, with D perhaps TRBD2 (5 bases). The CDR3 is 14 amino acids. The V end lost 4 bases, the J end lost 0 bases, and 8 bases lay between the germline ends. Germline CDR1 reads SGHTA; CDR2 reads FQGNSA. For the CDR3, the DNA is TGTGCCAGCAGCTCCCGGACTAGCACAGATACGCAGTATTTT. Its translation is CASSSRTSTDTQYF.

The rearrangement joins TRBV30 to TRBJ2-7; 7 bases map to TRBD2. This CDR3 is 14 amino acids long. Germline V gene sequence: CDR1 GTSNPN, CDR2 SVGIG (reference sequence). V dropped 4 bases and J dropped 7; count of bases not matched to a gene: 13. The CDR3 reads CAWNYGQSSGEQYF. The CDR3 bases are TGTGCCTGGAATTACGGGCAGAGTAGCGGGGAGCAGTACTTC.

This sequence joins TRBV5-4 and TRBJ1-1; unclear D gene. The CDR3 contains 12 residues. From germline, CDR1 is SGHNT and CDR2 YYREEE (reference sequence). V was pared by 1 base and J by 5 bases, with 6 bases between. In DNA, the CDR3 is TGTGCCAGCAGCTTGATAGGAACTGAAGCTTTCTTT. Translated, it gives CASSLIGTEAFF.

The gene calls are TRBV9 and TRBJ2-7, with D perhaps TRBD2 (6 bases). The CDR3 is 15 amino acids. In germline, CDR1 is SGDLS, CDR2 YYNGEE. Trimming pared 3 bases from V and 1 base from J, leaving 14 bases between. The CDR3 reads CASSALGAGSYEQYF. CDR3 nucleotide sequence: TGTGCCAGCAGCGCCCTAGGGGCGGGATCCTACGAGCAGTACTTC.

The V gene is TRBV11-2, the J gene TRBJ2-1; possible D gene TRBD2, 5 bases. CDR3 length: 11 residues. Trimming stripped 5 bases from V and 9 bases from J, with 8 bases between. The V gene's germline CDR1 is SGHAT and CDR2 FQNNGV. CDR3 loop: CASSRGGEQFF. CDR3 DNA: TGTGCCAGCAGCCGAGGAGGTGAGCAGTTCTTC.

The chain combines TRBV11-2 with TRBJ1-4; D uncertain. The V gene's germline CDR1 is SGHAT and CDR2 FQNNGV. The V and J ends lost 2 bases and 0 bases respectively, with 7 bases between them. The CDR3 runs to 15 residues. Written as DNA, the CDR3 is TGTGCCAGCAGCTTATCGGTCGCAACTAATGAAAAACTGTTTTTT. This encodes CASSLSVATNEKLFF.

V and J are TRBV7-9 and TRBJ2-6; D uncertain. The V and J ends lost 4 bases and 0 bases respectively, with 10 bases between them. Germline CDR1 and CDR2: SEHNR and FQNEAQ (reference sequence). The CDR3 sequence is 16 residues long. As DNA, the CDR3 is TGTGCCAGCAGCTCGCCCAAAAGCTCTGGGGCCAACGTCCTGACTTTC. It is translated as CASSSPKSSGANVLTF.

V and J are TRBV10-2 and TRBJ1-3; 8 bases align to TRBD1. From germline, CDR1 is WSHSY and CDR2 SAAADI. V lost 4 bases to trimming and J lost 0 bases; unmatched junction nucleotides: 2. This CDR3 comprises 15 residues. CDR3 DNA: TGCGCCAGCAGTGGGGGGACAGGCTCTGGAAACACCATATATTTT. Its protein product is CASSGGTGSGNTIYF.

The sample holds a few counts of this clone. V gene TRBV2 combines with J gene TRBJ1-5; D is unclear. The germline gives CDR1 SNHLY, CDR2 FYNNEI. V lost 2 bases and J 0 bases, leaving 8 bases between the germline ends. This CDR3 has 15 amino acids. The CDR3 nucleotides are TGTGCCAGCAGTGAATATTCATATAGCAATCAGCCCCAGCATTTT. It yields the protein CASSEYSYSNQPQHF.